The clone carrying this T cell receptor (beta chain) came up many times. Its antigen is undetermined. This sample stems from a study of CD8 T cells in ankylosing spondylitis. Study observations and caveats: Disease-linked clones displayed a CD8+ phenotype and appeared relatively rarely in peripheral blood. Blood from ankylosing spondylitis patients appeared to carry a characteristic roughly eight-variant TCR beta motif. Disease-linked clones reportedly concentrated significantly in matched ankylosing spondylitis synovial fluid.

TCRdb redid the calling of the 5' RACE reads with MiXCR, one entry per CDR3 protein. The sample yields 200,000 to 250,000 distinct CDR3 sequences, about 10% seen once. Sequencing was carried out using blood, either unsorted or a sorted T cell fraction (not recorded which). This receptor was taken from a male donor with ankylosing spondylitis or in good health (not recorded which).

Written as DNA, the CDR3 is TGTGCCAGCAGTTACAGGATCTACGAGCAGTACTTC. Its translation: CASSYRIYEQYF. The chain employs TRBV12-3 or TRBV12-4 and TRBJ2-7; maybe TRBD1 (5 bases). V gave up 4 bases and J gave up 3 bases, with 7 bases separating them. This CDR3 comprises 12 residues.